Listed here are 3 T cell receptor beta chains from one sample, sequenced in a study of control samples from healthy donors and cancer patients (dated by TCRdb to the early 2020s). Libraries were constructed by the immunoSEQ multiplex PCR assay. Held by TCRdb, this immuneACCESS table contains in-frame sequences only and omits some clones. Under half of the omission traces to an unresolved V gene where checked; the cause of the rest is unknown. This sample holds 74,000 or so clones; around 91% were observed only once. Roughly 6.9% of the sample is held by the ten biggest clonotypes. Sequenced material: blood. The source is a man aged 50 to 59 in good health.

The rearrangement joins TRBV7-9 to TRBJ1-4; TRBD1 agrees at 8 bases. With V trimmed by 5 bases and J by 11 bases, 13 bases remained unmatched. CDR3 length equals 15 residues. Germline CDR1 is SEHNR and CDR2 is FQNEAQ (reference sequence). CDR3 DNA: TGTGCCAGCAGCGGGGGACAGGCAGTTGGAGAGAAACTGTTTTTT. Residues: CASSGGQAVGEKLFF. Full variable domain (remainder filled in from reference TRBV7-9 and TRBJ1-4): DTGVSQNPRHKITKRGQNVTFRCDPISEHNRLYWYRQTLGQGPEFLTYFQNEAQLEKSRLLSDRFSAERPKGSFSTLEIQRTEQGDSAMYLCASSGGQAVGEKLFFGSGTQLSVL.

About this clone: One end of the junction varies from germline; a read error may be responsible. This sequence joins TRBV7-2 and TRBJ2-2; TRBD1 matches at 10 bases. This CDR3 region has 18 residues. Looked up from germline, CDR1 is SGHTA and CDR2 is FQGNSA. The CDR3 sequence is CVSSSTPETGGGTGELFF. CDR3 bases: TGTGTCAGCAGCTCGACCCCCGAGACAGGGGGCGGCACCGGGGAGCTGTTTTTT.

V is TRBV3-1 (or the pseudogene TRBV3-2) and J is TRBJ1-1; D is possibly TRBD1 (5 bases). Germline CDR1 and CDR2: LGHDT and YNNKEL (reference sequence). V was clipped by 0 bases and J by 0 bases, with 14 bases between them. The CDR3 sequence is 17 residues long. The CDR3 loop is CASSQDRRGPMNTEAFF. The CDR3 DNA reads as TGTGCCAGCAGCCAAGATCGTCGGGGACCCATGAACACTGAAGCTTTCTTT.